This record concerns one TCR beta chain sequence. The CDR3 covers 15 residues. With V trimmed by 1 base and J by 6 bases, 5 bases remained unmatched. Germline values: CDR1 SGHDN, CDR2 FVKESK. The data were taken from a study of blood T cell repertoires in COVID-19. Study details: T cells, B-cell-depleted T cells, or PBMCs provided the cDNA or gDNA that served as material.

The authors' processing: How many nucleated cells were present was estimated from reference gene primer amplification. The data were produced by immunoSEQ multiplex PCR, yet TCRdb's version contains in-frame clones alone and is incomplete. The DNA gave D and trimming, while V, J and clone size come from that table. The data contain fewer than 35,000 clones, approximately 80% of them singletons. Material for sequencing was peripheral blood. This TCR was recovered from a human donor in a cohort sampled during active COVID-19. This sequence joins TRBV14 and TRBJ2-3; 9 nucleotides align to TRBD2. The DNA for the CDR3 is TGTGCCAGCAGCCAAGGACGCGGGGGGGCCGATACGCAGTATTTT. As protein: CASSQGRGGADTQYF.